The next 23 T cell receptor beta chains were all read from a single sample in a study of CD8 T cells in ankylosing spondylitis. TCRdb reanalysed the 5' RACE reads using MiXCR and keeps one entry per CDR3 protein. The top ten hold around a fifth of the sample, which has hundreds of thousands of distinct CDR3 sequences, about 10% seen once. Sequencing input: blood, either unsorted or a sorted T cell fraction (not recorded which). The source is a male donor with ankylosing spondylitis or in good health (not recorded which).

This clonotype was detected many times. DNA of the CDR3: TGTGCCAGCAGCTTTCAATCTAGCGGGAGCACAGATACGCAGTATTTT. As protein: CASSFQSSGSTDTQYF. The chain is built from TRBV9 and TRBJ2-3, with 8 nucleotides matching TRBD2. V lost 4 bases and J lost 0; bases outside the gene matches: 7. The germline CDR1 and CDR2 sequences are SGDLS and YYNGEE. The CDR3 loop spans 16 amino acids.

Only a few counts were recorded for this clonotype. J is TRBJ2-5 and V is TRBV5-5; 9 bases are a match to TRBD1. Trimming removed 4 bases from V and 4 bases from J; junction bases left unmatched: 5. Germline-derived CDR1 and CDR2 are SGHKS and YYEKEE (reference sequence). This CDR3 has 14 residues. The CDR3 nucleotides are TGTGCCAGCAGCCAAGAACAGGGGGCAGAGACCCAGTACTTC. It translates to CASSQEQGAETQYF.

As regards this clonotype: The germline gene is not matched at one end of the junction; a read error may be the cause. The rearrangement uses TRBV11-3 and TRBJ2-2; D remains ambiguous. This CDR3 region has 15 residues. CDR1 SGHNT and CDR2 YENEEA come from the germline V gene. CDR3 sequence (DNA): TGTGCCAGCAGCTTCCGAACTGGGAACATCGGGGAGCTGTTTTTT. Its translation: CASSFRTGNIGELFF.

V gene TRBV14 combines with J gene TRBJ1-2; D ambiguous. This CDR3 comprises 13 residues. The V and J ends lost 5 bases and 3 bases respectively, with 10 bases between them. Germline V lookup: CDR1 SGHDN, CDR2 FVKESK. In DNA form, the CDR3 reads TGTGCCAGCAGCTTAACTATAGACTATGGCTACACCTTC. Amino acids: CASSLTIDYGYTF. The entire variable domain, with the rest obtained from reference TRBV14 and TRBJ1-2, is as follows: EAGVTQFPSHSVIEKGQTVTLRCDPISGHDNLYWYRRVMGKEIKFLLHFVKESKQDESGMPNNRFLAERTGGTYSTLKVQPAELEDSGVYFCASSLTIDYGYTFGSGTRLTVV.

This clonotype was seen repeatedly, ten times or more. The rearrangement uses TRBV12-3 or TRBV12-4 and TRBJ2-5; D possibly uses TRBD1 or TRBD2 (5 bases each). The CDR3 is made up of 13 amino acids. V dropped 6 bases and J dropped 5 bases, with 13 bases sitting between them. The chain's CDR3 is CASRYGGGETQYF. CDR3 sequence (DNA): TGTGCCAGCAGATATGGGGGTGGGGAGACCCAGTACTTC.

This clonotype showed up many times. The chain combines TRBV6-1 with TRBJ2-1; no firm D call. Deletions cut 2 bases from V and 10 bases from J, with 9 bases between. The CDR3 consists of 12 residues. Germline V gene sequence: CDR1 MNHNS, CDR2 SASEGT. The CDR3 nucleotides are TGTGCCAGCAGTGAACCGTCCCCGGAGCAGTTCTTC. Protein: CASSEPSPEQFF.

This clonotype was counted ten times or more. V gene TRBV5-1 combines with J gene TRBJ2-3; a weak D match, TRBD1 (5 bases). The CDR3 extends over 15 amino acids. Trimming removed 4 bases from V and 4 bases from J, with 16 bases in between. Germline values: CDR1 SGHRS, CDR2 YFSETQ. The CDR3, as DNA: TGCGCCAGCAGCAAAGGGGATGAAGGACCAGATACGCAGTATTTT. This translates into CASSKGDEGPDTQYF.

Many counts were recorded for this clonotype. This CDR3 is CASSFSVHSGGYTF. For the CDR3, the DNA is TGTGCCAGCAGTTTTTCTGTCCATTCGGGGGGCTACACCTTC. V usage is TRBV12-3 or TRBV12-4 and J usage is TRBJ1-2; the D is unclear. CDR3 length equals 14 residues. V was clipped by 3 bases and J by 8 bases, with 16 bases between them.

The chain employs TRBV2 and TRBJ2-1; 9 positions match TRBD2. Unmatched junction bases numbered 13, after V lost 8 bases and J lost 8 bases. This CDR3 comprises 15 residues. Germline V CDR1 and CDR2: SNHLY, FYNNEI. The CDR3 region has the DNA TGTGCCAGCCTCTCGGGAGCGGGGGGCTGGGATGAGCAGTTCTTC. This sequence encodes CASLSGAGGWDEQFF.

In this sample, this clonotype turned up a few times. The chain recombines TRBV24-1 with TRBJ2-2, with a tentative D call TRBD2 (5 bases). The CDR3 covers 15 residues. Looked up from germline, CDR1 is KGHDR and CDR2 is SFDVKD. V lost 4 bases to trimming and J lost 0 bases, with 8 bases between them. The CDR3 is CATSEPSPNTGELFF. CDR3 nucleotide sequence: TGTGCCACCAGTGAACCTAGCCCGAACACCGGGGAGCTGTTTTTT.

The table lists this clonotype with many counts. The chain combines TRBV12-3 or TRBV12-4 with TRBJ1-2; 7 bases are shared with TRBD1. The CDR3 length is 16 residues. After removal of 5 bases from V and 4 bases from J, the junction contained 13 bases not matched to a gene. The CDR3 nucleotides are TGTGCCAGCAGTGATATCCCCGAGACAGGGCCCTATGGCTACACCTTC. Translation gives CASSDIPETGPYGYTF.

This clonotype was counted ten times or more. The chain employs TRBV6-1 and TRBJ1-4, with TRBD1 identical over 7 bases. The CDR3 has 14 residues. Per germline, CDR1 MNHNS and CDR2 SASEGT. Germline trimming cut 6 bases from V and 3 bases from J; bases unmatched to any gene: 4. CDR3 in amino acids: CASSDGTANEKLFF. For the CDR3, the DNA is TGTGCCAGCAGCGACGGGACAGCTAATGAAAAACTGTTTTTT.

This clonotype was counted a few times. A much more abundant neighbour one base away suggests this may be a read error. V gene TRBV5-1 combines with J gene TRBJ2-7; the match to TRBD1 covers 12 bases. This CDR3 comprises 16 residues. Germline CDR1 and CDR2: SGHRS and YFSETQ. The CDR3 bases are TGCGCCAGCAGCTTGGATTCGGGACAGGGGGCGTTTGAGCAGTCCTTC. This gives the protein CASSLDSGQGAFEQSF.

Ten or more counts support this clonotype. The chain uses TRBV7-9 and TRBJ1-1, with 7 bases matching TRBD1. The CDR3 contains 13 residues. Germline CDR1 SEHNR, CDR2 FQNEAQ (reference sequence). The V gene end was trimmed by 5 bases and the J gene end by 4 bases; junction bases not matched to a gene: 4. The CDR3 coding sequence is TGTGCCAGCAGCCCCCGACAGGGCACTGAAGCTTTCTTT. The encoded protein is CASSPRQGTEAFF. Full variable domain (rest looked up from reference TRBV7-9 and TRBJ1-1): DTGVSQNPRHKITKRGQNVTFRCDPISEHNRLYWYRQTLGQGPEFLTYFQNEAQLEKSRLLSDRFSAERPKGSFSTLEIQRTEQGDSAMYLCASSPRQGTEAFFGQGTRLTVV.

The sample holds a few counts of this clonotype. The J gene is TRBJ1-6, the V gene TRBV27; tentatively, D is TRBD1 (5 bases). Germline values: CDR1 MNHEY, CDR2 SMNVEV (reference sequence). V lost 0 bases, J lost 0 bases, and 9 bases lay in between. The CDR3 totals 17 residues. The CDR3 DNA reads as TGTGCCAGCAGTTTATCTGGGGCGAGCTCCTATAATTCACCCCTCCACTTT. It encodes CASSLSGASSYNSPLHF.

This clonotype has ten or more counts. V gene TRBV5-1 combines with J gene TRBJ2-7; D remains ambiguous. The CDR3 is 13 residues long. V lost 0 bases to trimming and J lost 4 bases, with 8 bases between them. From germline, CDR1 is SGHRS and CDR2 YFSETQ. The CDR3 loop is CASSLDSWYEQYF. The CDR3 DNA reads TGCGCCAGCAGCTTGGACAGTTGGTACGAGCAGTACTTC.

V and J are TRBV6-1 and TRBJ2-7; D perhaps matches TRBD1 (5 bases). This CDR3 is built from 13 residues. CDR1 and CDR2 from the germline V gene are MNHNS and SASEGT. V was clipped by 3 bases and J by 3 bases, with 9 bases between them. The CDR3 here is CASSEGQFYEQYF. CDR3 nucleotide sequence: TGTGCCAGCAGTGAGGGGCAGTTCTACGAGCAGTACTTC.

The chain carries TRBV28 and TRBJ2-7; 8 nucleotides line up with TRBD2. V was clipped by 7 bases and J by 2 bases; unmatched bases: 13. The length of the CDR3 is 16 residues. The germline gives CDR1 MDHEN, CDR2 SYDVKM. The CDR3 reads CASIPGGAGTPYEQYF. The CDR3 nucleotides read TGTGCCAGCATCCCCGGGGGGGCAGGGACTCCCTACGAGCAGTACTTC.

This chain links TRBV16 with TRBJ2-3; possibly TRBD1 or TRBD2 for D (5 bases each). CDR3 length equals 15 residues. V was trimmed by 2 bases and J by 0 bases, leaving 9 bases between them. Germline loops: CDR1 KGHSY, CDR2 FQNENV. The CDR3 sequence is CASSQRDLSTDTQYF. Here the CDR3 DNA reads TGTGCCAGCAGCCAACGGGACCTTAGCACAGATACGCAGTATTTT.

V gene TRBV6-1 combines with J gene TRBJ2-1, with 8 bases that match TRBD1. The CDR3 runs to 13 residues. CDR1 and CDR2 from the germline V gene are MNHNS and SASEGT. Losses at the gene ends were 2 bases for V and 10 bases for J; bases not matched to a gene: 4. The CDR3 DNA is TGTGCCAGCAGTGAACAGGGGGCATGGGAGCAGTTCTTC. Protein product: CASSEQGAWEQFF.

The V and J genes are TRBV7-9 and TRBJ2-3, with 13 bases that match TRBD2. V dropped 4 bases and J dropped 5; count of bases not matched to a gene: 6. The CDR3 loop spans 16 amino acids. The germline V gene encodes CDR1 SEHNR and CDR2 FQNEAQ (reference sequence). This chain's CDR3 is CASSSRTSGGGDTQYF. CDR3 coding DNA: TGTGCCAGCAGCTCCCGGACTAGCGGGGGTGGAGATACGCAGTATTTT.

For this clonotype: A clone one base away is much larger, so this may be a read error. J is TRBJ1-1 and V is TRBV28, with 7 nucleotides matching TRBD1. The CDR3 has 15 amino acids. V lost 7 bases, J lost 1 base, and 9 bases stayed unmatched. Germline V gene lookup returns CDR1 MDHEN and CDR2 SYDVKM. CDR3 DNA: TGTGCCAGCACTCCGCCGACAGGGACGAACACTGAAGCTTTCTTT. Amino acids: CASTPPTGTNTEAFF.

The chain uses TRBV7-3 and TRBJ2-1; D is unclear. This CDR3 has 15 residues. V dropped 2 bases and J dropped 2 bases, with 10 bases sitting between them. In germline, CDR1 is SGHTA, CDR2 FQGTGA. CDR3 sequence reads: CASSLLGIPYNEQFF. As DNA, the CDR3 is TGTGCCAGCAGCTTATTGGGGATCCCCTACAATGAGCAGTTCTTC. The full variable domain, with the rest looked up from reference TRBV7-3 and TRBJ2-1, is GAGVSQTPSNKVTEKGKYVELRCDPISGHTALYWYRQSLGQGPEFLIYFQGTGAADDSGLPNDRFFAVRPEGSVSTLKIQRTERGDSAVYLCASSLLGIPYNEQFFGPGTRLTVL.